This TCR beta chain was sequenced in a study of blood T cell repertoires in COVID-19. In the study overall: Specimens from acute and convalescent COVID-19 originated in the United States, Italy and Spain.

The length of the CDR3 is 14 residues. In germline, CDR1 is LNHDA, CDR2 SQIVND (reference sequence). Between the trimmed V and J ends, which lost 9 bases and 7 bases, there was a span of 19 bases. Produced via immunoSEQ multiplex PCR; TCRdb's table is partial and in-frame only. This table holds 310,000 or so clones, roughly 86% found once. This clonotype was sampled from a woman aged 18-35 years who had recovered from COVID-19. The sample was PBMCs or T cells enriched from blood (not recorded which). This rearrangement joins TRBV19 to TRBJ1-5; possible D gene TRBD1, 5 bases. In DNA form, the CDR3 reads TGTGCCAGCGCCTGGGGGGGAGGAGGGCAGCCCCAGCATTTT. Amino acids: CASAWGGGGQPQHF.